Given below is one T cell receptor (beta chain) in context. J lost 9 bases, V lost 3 bases, and 6 bases had no gene match. This CDR3 comprises 16 residues. Germline CDR1 LNHNV, CDR2 YYDKDF (reference sequence). This sample is drawn from a study of T-cell reconstitution after alpha-beta-depleted transplantation in children. Molecular barcoding with unique molecular identifiers was used for the TCRbeta library. One entry per CDR3 protein results from TCRdb running MiXCR on the PCR reads. The table lists some 520,000 distinct CDR3 sequences, 32% of them singletons, with approximately 2.3% in the top ten.

V usage is TRBV15 and J usage is TRBJ2-1; TRBD2 aligns across 15 bases. The source material was PBMCs from the stem cell graft donor, sampled from the stem cell graft. This clonotype originated in a human donor who donated a stem cell graft to a child with aplastic anemia. CDR3 loop: CATSRGLAGGQGEQFF. In nucleotides, the CDR3 is TGTGCCACCAGCAGGGGACTAGCGGGAGGCCAGGGTGAGCAGTTCTTC.